One sample yielded the 32 T cell receptor beta chains listed below, sequenced in a study of graft-versus-host responses after intestinal transplantation (dated by TCRdb to the early 2020s). The library relied on the immunoSEQ multiplex PCR assay. TCRdb re-hosts the immuneACCESS table, in-frame sequences only. Its copies lack some clones; in the studies checked, an unresolved V gene accounts for under half of them, and the cause for the rest is not known. The sample records tens of thousands of clones, about 93% of which are singletons. Roughly 0.5% of the sample lies in the top ten. Antigens for these TCRs are unknown. In the paper's terms, the time point label means: cells obtained before transplantation from donor or recipient. Sequencing was performed on unstimulated CD8+ T cells sorted from spleen or lymph node cells, taken before intestinal transplant. The receptors stem from a human donor who received an intestinal transplant.

V and J are TRBV6-4 and TRBJ2-2; 12 bases are a match to TRBD2. CDR1 and CDR2 (germline): MRHNA, SNTAGT. The CDR3 runs to 15 residues. The V gene end was trimmed by 5 bases and the J gene end by 3 bases; junction bases not matched to a gene: 1. The CDR3 spells CASSPSGRDTGELFF. The CDR3, as DNA: TGTGCCAGCAGTCCTAGCGGGAGGGACACCGGGGAGCTGTTTTTT.

This rearrangement joins TRBV6-5 to TRBJ2-1; 9 nucleotides match TRBD1. The CDR3 is made up of 16 amino acids. V lost 0 bases and J lost 5; bases outside the gene matches: 5. Germline CDR1 reads MNHEY; CDR2 reads SVGAGI. The DNA for the CDR3 is TGTGCCAGCAGTTACTCGGACAGGGGTCTAAACAATGAGCAGTTCTTC. Its translation is CASSYSDRGLNNEQFF.

This chain uses TRBV9 with TRBJ2-3; a possible D gene is TRBD2 (5 bases). This CDR3 spans 15 amino acids. Germline values: CDR1 SGDLS, CDR2 YYNGEE. Trimming left V 0 bases short and J 4 bases short, with 12 bases between. The chain's CDR3 is CASSVAPSLSDTQYF. The CDR3 DNA reads as TGTGCCAGCAGCGTAGCACCTAGCTTGTCAGATACGCAGTATTTT. The variable domain in full, completed from reference TRBV9 and TRBJ2-3, reads DSGVTQTPKHLITATGQRVTLRCSPRSGDLSVYWYQQSLDQGLQFLIQYYNGEERAKGNILERFSAQQFPDLHSELNLSSLELGDSALYFCASSVAPSLSDTQYFGPGTRLTVL.

With respect to this clone: This likely comes from a read error, as the CDR3 has no conserved phenylalanine or tryptophan at its end. The chain's CDR3 is CASSLELGDYGYTL. CDR3 DNA sequence: TGTGCCAGCAGCCTGGAACTTGGTGACTATGGCTACACCCTC. The chain couples TRBV5-8 to TRBJ1-2; D uncertain. Germline CDR1 SGHTS, CDR2 YDEGEE. Trimming stripped 4 bases from V and 3 bases from J, with 13 bases between. The CDR3 has 14 residues.

The chain couples TRBV30 to TRBJ1-3, with no clear D. This CDR3 comprises 14 residues. Germline V gene lookup returns CDR1 GTSNPN and CDR2 SVGIG (reference sequence). Trimming took 3 bases from V and 3 from J, leaving 12 bases between them. The CDR3 reads CAWSTGIRGNTIYF. The CDR3 DNA follows: TGTGCCTGGAGCACCGGGATCCGTGGAAACACCATATATTTT.

This clone was seen just once. DNA of the CDR3: TGTGCCAGCAGTTTTATCGGGGTTGGGGACTACGAGCAGTACTTC. It codes for CASSFIGVGDYEQYF. J is TRBJ2-7 and V is TRBV27; TRBD2 is a possible D gene (5 bases). The V end was cut by 3 bases, the J end by 3 bases, with 15 bases between. This CDR3 has 15 residues. Germline CDR1 is MNHEY and CDR2 is SMNVEV (reference sequence).

This sequence joins TRBV7-8 and TRBJ1-1; D not resolved. The CDR3 runs 15 residues. Germline CDR1 reads SGHVS; CDR2 reads FQNEAQ. Trimming took off 2 bases at V and 0 bases at J, with 10 bases between the two ends. The CDR3 protein is CASSLNGKVNTEAFF. CDR3 in DNA: TGTGCCAGCAGCTTAAACGGGAAGGTGAACACTGAAGCTTTCTTT.

Of note for this clone: This sample also contains other DNA sequences that code for the same CDR3. The chain has TRBV9 and TRBJ1-1; no definite D call. The germline CDR1 and CDR2 sequences are SGDLS and YYNGEE. V gave up 0 bases and J gave up 2 bases, with 5 bases separating them. The CDR3 covers 13 residues. In DNA form, the CDR3 reads TGTGCCAGCAGCGTAGGTTCAAACACTGAAGCTTTCTTT. Translating it yields CASSVGSNTEAFF.

V and J are TRBV6-5 and TRBJ2-5, with TRBD1 matching 7 bases. Germline-derived CDR1 and CDR2 are MNHEY and SVGAGI. Trimming removed 8 bases from V and 2 bases from J; junction bases left unmatched: 2. The CDR3 spans 12 residues. The CDR3 coding sequence is TGTGCCAGCGGGACAGAACAAGAGACCCAGTACTTC. Translated: CASGTEQETQYF.

The chain is built from TRBV11-2 and TRBJ2-7; a possible D gene is TRBD2 (6 bases). CDR1 and CDR2 from the germline V gene are SGHAT and FQNNGV. This CDR3 spans 12 amino acids. V was shortened by 5 bases and J by 7 bases, with 12 bases between the two germline ends. The CDR3 region is CASSHGTPEQYF. The CDR3 nucleotides read TGTGCCAGCAGCCACGGGACTCCTGAGCAGTACTTC.

The chain joins TRBV11-2 to TRBJ2-3; possibly TRBD1 for D (5 bases). The V end lost 0 bases, the J end lost 3 bases, and 7 bases lay between the germline ends. The CDR3 covers 14 residues. Germline values: CDR1 SGHAT, CDR2 FQNNGV. The CDR3 region has the DNA TGTGCCAGCAGCTTAGATTCAGGGACAGATACGCAGTATTTT. This encodes CASSLDSGTDTQYF.

The rearrangement uses TRBV27 and TRBJ1-2, with D perhaps matching TRBD1 (5 bases). The V gene's germline CDR1 is MNHEY and CDR2 SMNVEV (reference sequence). Trimming removed 0 bases at V and 4 bases at J, with 12 bases between. This CDR3 has 15 amino acids. This CDR3 is CASSLSPSGVYGYTF. CDR3 coding DNA: TGTGCCAGCAGTTTATCCCCGTCGGGGGTCTATGGCTACACCTTC.

The chain couples TRBV7-9 to TRBJ2-7; D gene ambiguous. This CDR3 comprises 11 residues. The V and J ends lost 8 bases and 0 bases respectively, with 5 bases between them. The V gene's germline CDR1 is SEHNR and CDR2 FQNEAQ (reference sequence). The CDR3 coding sequence is TGTGCCAGCCACAGCTCCTACGAGCAGTACTTC. This translates into CASHSSYEQYF.

The V call is TRBV4-1, the J call TRBJ2-7; TRBD1 agrees at 11 bases. Germline CDR1 and CDR2: MGHRA and YSYEKL. This CDR3 contains 17 residues. Germline trimming cut 2 bases from V and 3 bases from J; bases unmatched to any gene: 9. CDR3 in amino acids: CASSQQPGQGVHYEQYF. CDR3 bases: TGCGCCAGCAGCCAACAACCGGGACAGGGGGTACACTACGAGCAGTACTTC.

The chain combines TRBV12-5 with TRBJ1-3; D not resolved. CDR3 size: 13 residues. CDR1 is LGHNT and CDR2 is FRNRAP in the germline V gene. V lost 3 bases to trimming and J lost 4 bases, with 7 bases between them. The CDR3 DNA reads TGTGCTAGTGGTTTCGGAGGCGGAAACACCATATATTTT. Translating gives CASGFGGGNTIYF.

The rearrangement uses TRBV5-1 and TRBJ1-1; TRBD1 matches at 7 bases. The germline V gene encodes CDR1 SGHRS and CDR2 YFSETQ. The CDR3 runs to 13 residues. Germline trimming cut 6 bases from V and 10 bases from J; bases unmatched to any gene: 12. The chain's CDR3 is CASTRQGLAAAFF. CDR3 in DNA: TGCGCCAGCACCCGACAGGGACTCGCGGCAGCTTTCTTT.

The CDR3: CASSQDPMASGGVDTQYF. CDR3 sequence (DNA): TGCGCCAGCAGCCAAGACCCGATGGCTAGCGGGGGGGTAGATACGCAGTATTTT. The chain carries TRBV4-1 and TRBJ2-3; 12 nucleotides align to TRBD2. The ends lost 0 bases at V and 5 bases at J; junction bases unmatched: 9. Germline V gives CDR1 MGHRA, CDR2 YSYEKL. The CDR3 is 18 amino acids.

This chain uses TRBV4-1 with TRBJ1-3, with a weak D call TRBD1 (5 bases). Looked up from germline, CDR1 is MGHRA and CDR2 is YSYEKL. With 0 bases removed from V and 4 bases from J, the gap between germline ends came to 10 bases. The CDR3 covers 15 residues. The chain's CDR3 is CASSQEGREGNTIYF. The DNA of the CDR3 is TGCGCCAGCAGCCAAGAGGGCAGGGAAGGAAACACCATATATTTT.

This chain joins TRBV5-1 and TRBJ1-2, with D unresolved. The CDR3 is made up of 13 amino acids. Trimming cost V 4 bases and J 8 bases, with 15 bases left between them. The germline V gene encodes CDR1 SGHRS and CDR2 YFSETQ. The CDR3 loop reads CASSLYHTRGYTF. Here the CDR3 DNA reads TGCGCCAGCAGCCTATACCACACGCGGGGCTACACCTTC.

The rearrangement links TRBV4-1 to TRBJ2-1, with 9 nucleotides matching TRBD2. CDR1 MGHRA and CDR2 YSYEKL come from the germline V gene. This CDR3 has 13 amino acids. V was pared by 2 bases and J by 8 bases, with 1 base of the junction left unmatched. The CDR3 DNA is TGCGCCAGCAGCCAACAGCGGGAGGATGAGCAGTTCTTC. Protein product: CASSQQREDEQFF.

The chain uses TRBV7-9 and TRBJ1-2, with D unresolved. CDR3 length: 18 residues. Per germline, CDR1 SEHNR and CDR2 FQNEAQ (reference sequence). V lost 1 base and J 4 bases, leaving 22 bases between the germline ends. The CDR3 is CASSLGSWRAGVSYGYTF. In DNA form, the CDR3 reads TGTGCCAGCAGCTTAGGTAGCTGGAGGGCGGGCGTCTCCTATGGCTACACCTTC.

The rearrangement uses TRBV4-3 and TRBJ2-7, with TRBD2 matching over 12 bases. The CDR3 spans 22 residues. The V gene end was trimmed by 0 bases and the J gene end by 1 base; junction bases not matched to a gene: 19. Per germline, CDR1 LGHNA and CDR2 YSLEER. The CDR3 nucleotides are TGCGCCAGCAGCCAAGACTGGACTAGCGGGGCCCGTGACTTTATGGAGTCCTACGAGCAGTACTTC. Translating gives CASSQDWTSGARDFMESYEQYF.

Of note for this clone: Other DNA sequences in the same sample also yield this CDR3. This rearrangement joins TRBV19 to TRBJ2-3; D gene ambiguous. There are 11 residues in the CDR3. Deletions cut 2 bases from V and 6 bases from J, with 3 bases between. CDR1 and CDR2 (germline): LNHDA, SQIVND (reference sequence). As DNA, the CDR3 is TGTGCCAGTAGTATATCTGATACGCAGTATTTT. It is translated as CASSISDTQYF.

The chain combines TRBV4-3 with TRBJ1-2; D is possibly TRBD1 (6 bases). Trimming pared 0 bases from V and 3 bases from J, leaving 14 bases between. The CDR3 covers 16 residues. In germline, CDR1 is LGHNA, CDR2 YSLEER. CDR3 sequence (DNA): TGCGCCAGCAGCCAAGATGGTTTGCCAGGGGACTATGGCTACACCTTC. This codes for CASSQDGLPGDYGYTF.

The chain employs TRBV19 and TRBJ1-2; no firm D call. The CDR3 extends over 13 amino acids. Germline CDR1 LNHDA, CDR2 SQIVND (reference sequence). V shed 3 bases and J shed 8 bases, with 13 bases lying between them. The DNA for the CDR3 is TGTGCCAGTAGTATCGGCGGGTACGAGGGCTACACCTTC. Its translation is CASSIGGYEGYTF. Full variable domain (remainder filled in from reference TRBV19 and TRBJ1-2): DGGITQSPKYLFRKEGQNVTLSCEQNLNHDAMYWYRQDPGQGLRLIYYSQIVNDFQKGDIAEGYSVSREKKESFPLTVTSAQKNPTAFYLCASSIGGYEGYTFGSGTRLTVV.

In this sample, this clone turned up once. The V and J genes are TRBV4-2 and TRBJ2-7, with 7 bases matching TRBD1. The CDR3 contains 15 residues. Germline V gene sequence: CDR1 LGHNA, CDR2 YNFKEQ. V lost 1 base to trimming and J lost 3 bases; unmatched junction nucleotides: 6. As DNA, the CDR3 is TGTGCCAGCAGCCAAGGGACAGGAGTTATCTACGAGCAGTACTTC. It is translated as CASSQGTGVIYEQYF.

This chain joins TRBV18 and TRBJ1-3, with 7 bases identical to TRBD1. V shed 4 bases and J 4 bases; nucleotides not matched to a gene: 10. This CDR3 spans 16 amino acids. The V gene's germline CDR1 is KGHSH and CDR2 LQKENI. The CDR3 DNA sequence: TGTGCCAGCTCACTAGAGACAGGGATGGCCGGAAACACCATATATTTT. It codes for CASSLETGMAGNTIYF.

The V call is TRBV6-5, the J call TRBJ1-2; 8 bases fit TRBD1. V lost 4 bases, J lost 6 bases, and 13 bases stayed unmatched. From germline, CDR1 is MNHEY and CDR2 SVGAGI. The CDR3 spans 16 residues. This CDR3 reads CASSSARTGPPHGYTF. The CDR3 coding sequence is TGTGCCAGCAGTTCCGCGCGGACAGGGCCCCCGCATGGCTACACCTTC.

This clone was picked up one time. This rearrangement joins TRBV15 to TRBJ1-5; 7 bases are shared with TRBD1. From germline, CDR1 is LNHNV and CDR2 YYDKDF (reference sequence). The CDR3 sequence is 16 residues long. The junction had 7 bases not matched to a gene; V was cut back by 0 bases and J by 5 bases. The CDR3 sequence is CATSRDVQQGYQPQHF. Here the CDR3 DNA reads TGTGCCACCAGCAGAGATGTGCAACAGGGGTATCAGCCCCAGCATTTT.

The chain couples TRBV30 to TRBJ2-3; TRBD2 agrees at 7 bases. CDR3 length: 15 residues. Germline V gives CDR1 GTSNPN, CDR2 SVGIG (reference sequence). V shed 0 bases and J 4 bases; nucleotides not matched to a gene: 7. CDR3 protein: CAWSVGAGLSDTQYF. DNA of the CDR3: TGTGCCTGGAGTGTGGGAGCGGGGCTGTCAGATACGCAGTATTTT.

This chain uses TRBV12-5 with TRBJ1-1; 7 nucleotides line up with TRBD1. This CDR3 spans 16 amino acids. With V trimmed by 3 bases and J by 7 bases, 14 bases remained unmatched. Germline V CDR1 and CDR2: LGHNT, FRNRAP. CDR3 loop: CASGFASGTAWFEAFF. The CDR3 nucleotides are TGTGCTAGTGGTTTTGCCTCCGGGACAGCCTGGTTTGAAGCTTTCTTT.

This clone is a singleton in its sample. The chain uses TRBV10-1 and TRBJ2-7; tentative D call: TRBD2 (6 bases). Trimming left V 2 bases short and J 6 bases short, with 11 bases between. CDR1 and CDR2 (germline): WNHNN, SYGVQD (reference sequence). There are 13 residues in the CDR3. The CDR3 coding sequence is TGCGCCAGCAGTGAGACCCCAGCGGGCGAGCAGTACTTC. This translates into CASSETPAGEQYF.